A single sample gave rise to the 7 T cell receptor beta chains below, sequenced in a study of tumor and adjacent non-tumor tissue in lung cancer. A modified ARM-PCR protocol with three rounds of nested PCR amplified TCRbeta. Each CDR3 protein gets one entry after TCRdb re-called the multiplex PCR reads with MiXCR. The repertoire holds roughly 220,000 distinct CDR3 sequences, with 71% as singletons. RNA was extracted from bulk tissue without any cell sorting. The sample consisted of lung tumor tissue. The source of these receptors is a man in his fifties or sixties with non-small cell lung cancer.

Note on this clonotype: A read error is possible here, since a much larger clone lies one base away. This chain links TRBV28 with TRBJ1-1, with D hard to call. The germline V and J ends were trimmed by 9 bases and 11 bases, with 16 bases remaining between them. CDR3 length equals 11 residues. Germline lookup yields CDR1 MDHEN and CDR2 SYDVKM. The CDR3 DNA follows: TGTGCCAGAAGTCTCCCATATAGGGCTTTCTTT. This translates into CARSLPYRAFF.

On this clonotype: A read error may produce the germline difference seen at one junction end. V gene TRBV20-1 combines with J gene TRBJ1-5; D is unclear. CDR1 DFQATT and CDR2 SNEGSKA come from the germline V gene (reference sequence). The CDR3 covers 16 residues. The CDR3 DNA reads TGCAGTGCTAGTCATAACAGTCTCATGAGCAATCAGCCCCTGCATTTT. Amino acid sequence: CSASHNSLMSNQPLHF.

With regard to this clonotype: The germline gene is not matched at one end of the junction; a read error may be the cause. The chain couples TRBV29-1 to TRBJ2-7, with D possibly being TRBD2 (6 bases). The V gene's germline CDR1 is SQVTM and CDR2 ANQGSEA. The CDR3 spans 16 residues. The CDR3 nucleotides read TGCAGCGTTGAACTCGGGAGTCCCGGGAGTGCTTCCAAGCATTACTTC. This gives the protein CSVELGSPGSASKHYF.

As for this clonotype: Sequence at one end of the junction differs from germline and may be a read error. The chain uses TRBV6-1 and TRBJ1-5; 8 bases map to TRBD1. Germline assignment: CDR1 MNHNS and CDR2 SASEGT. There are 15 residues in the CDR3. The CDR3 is CASGSDRVGNQPRHF. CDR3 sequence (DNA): TGTGCCAGCGGTTCGGACAGGGTGGGGAATCAGCCCCGGCATTTT.

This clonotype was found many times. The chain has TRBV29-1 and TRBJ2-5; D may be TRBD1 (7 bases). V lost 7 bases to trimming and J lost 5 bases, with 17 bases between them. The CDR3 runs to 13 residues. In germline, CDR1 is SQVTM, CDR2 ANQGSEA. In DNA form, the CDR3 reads TGCAGCGAGAAGGAGGGGGCAGGGGAGACCCAGTACTTC. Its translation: CSEKEGAGETQYF.

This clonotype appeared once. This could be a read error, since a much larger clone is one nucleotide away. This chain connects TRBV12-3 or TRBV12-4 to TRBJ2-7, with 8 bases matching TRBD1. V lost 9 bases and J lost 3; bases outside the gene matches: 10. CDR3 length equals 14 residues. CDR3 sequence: CARSPTGGNYEQYF. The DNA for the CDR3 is TGTGCCAGGAGTCCAACAGGGGGGAACTACGAGCAGTACTTC.

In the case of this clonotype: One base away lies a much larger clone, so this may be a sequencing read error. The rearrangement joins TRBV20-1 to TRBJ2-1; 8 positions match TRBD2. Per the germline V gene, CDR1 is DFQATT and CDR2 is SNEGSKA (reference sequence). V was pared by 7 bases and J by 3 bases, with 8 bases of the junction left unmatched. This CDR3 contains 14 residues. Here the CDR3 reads CSVRVAGSYNEQFF. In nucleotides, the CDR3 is TGCAGTGTTAGGGTAGCGGGAAGCTACAATGAGCAGTTCTTC.